This T cell receptor (beta chain) was obtained from a study of blood T cell repertoires in COVID-19. Turning to the study itself: Acute-phase and convalescent COVID-19 samples originated in the United States, Italy and Spain. T cells, B-cell-depleted T cells, or PBMCs provided the cDNA or gDNA that served as material.

Germline V gives CDR1 LNHDA, CDR2 SQIVND (reference sequence). The CDR3 is 16 amino acids. With 7 bases clipped from V and 8 bases from J, the junction kept 12 bases outside the gene matches. Source study methods: Amplification of reference gene primers was used by the study to estimate nucleated cell counts. Sequencing was performed with immunoSEQ multiplex PCR; in TCRdb, only in-frame clones are kept and a portion is missing. V and J calls and clone size are as listed in that table; D and trimming were resolved from the DNA. The sample includes roughly 120,000 clones, less than 95% of them seen just once.

The source material was peripheral blood. The J gene is TRBJ1-6, the V gene TRBV19, with 9 bases that match TRBD1. This TCR derives from a human donor with active COVID-19. The donor label of this sample is uncertain. This CDR3 reads CASNPYRGRGDSPLHF. The CDR3 nucleotides are TGTGCCAGTAATCCATACAGGGGGCGCGGAGATTCACCCCTCCACTTT.